This TCR beta chain was identified during a study of metastatic and nonmetastatic thyroid tumors. V gave up 0 bases and J gave up 4 bases, with 4 bases separating them. CDR3 length equals 12 residues. Germline V gene data show CDR1 as SGHRS and CDR2 as YFSETQ. This clone was counted ten times or more. The sample contains more than one DNA sequence encoding this CDR3. TCRdb re-called the PCR reads through MiXCR. Here the sample spans roughly 21,000 clones, roughly 30% being singletons. All patients were untreated before thyroid surgery. The V call is TRBV5-1, the J call TRBJ2-5; D not certain. The specimen sequenced was tumor tissue. This clonotype originated in a male donor with papillary thyroid cancer or a benign thyroid nodule (not recorded which). Some clones in this sample may be carry-over from other donors' samples. The CDR3 coding sequence is TGCGCCAGCAGCTTGGAAGGAGAGACCCAGTACTTC. Protein sequence: CASSLEGETQYF. Full variable domain (outside the CDR3, taken from reference TRBV5-1 and TRBJ2-5): KAGVTQTPRYLIKTRGQQVTLSCSPISGHRSVSWYQQTPGQGLQFLFEYFSETQRNKGNFPGRFSGRQFSNSRSEMNVSTLELGDSALYLCASSLEGETQYFGPGTRLLVL.